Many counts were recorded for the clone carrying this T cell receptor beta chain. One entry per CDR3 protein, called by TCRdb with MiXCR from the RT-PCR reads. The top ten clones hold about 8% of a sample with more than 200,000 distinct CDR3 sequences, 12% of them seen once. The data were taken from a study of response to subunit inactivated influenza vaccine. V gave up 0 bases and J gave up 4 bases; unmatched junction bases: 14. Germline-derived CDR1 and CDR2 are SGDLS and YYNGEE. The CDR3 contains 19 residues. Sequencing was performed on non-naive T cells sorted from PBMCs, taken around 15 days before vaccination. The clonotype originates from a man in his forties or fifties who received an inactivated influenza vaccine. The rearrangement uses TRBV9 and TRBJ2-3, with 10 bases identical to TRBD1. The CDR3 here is CASSVEFSGQGHRADTQYF. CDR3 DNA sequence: TGTGCCAGCAGCGTAGAGTTCTCGGGACAGGGGCATCGCGCAGATACGCAGTATTTT.